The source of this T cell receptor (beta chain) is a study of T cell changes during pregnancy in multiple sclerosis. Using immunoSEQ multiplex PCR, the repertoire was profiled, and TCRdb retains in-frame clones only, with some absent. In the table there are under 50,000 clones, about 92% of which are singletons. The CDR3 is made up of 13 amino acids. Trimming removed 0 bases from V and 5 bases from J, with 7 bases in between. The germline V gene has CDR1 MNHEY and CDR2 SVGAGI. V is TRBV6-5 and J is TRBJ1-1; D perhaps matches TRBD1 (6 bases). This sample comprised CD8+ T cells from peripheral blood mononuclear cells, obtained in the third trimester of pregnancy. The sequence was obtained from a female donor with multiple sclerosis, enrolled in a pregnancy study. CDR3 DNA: TGTGCCAGCAGTTACTCAACAGGGACTGAAGCTTTCTTT. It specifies CASSYSTGTEAFF.